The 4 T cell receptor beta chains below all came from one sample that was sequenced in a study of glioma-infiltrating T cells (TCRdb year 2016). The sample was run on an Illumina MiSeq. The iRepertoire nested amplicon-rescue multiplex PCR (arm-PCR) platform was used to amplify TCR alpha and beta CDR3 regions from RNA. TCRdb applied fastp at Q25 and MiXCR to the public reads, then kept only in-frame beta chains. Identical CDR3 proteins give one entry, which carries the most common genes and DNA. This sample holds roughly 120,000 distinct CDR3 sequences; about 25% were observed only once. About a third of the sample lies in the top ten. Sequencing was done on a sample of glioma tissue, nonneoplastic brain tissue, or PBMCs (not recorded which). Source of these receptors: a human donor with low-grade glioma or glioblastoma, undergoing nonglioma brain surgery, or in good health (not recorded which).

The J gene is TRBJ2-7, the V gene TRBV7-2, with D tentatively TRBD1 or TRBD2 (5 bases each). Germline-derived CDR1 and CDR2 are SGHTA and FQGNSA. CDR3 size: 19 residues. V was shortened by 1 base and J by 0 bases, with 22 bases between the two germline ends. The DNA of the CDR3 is TGTGCCAGCAGCTTAGAGGGGTCCCCGGGATTTGCCTCCTCCTACGAGCAGTACTTC. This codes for CASSLEGSPGFASSYEQYF. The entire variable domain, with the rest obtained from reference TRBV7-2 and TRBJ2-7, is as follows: GAGVSQSPSNKVTEKGKDVELRCDPISGHTALYWYRQSLGQGLEFLIYFQGNSAPDKSGLPSDRFSAERTGGSVSTLTIQRTQQEDSAVYLCASSLEGSPGFASSYEQYFGPGTRLTVT.

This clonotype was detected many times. The CDR3 region is CASSRGNEQFF. In nucleotides, the CDR3 is TGTGCCAGCAGTCGGGGTAATGAGCAGTTCTTC. The chain carries TRBV6-1 and TRBJ2-1; possible D gene TRBD2, 5 bases. Looked up from germline, CDR1 is MNHNS and CDR2 is SASEGT. Between the trimmed V and J ends, which lost 5 bases and 7 bases, there was a span of 6 bases. The CDR3 is 11 residues long.

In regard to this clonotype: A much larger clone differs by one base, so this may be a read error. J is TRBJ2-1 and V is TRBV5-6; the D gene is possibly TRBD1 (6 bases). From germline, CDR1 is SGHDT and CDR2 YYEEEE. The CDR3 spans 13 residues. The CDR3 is CASSFGTYNEQLF. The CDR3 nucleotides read TGTGCCAGCAGCTTTGGGACATACAATGAGCAGCTCTTC.

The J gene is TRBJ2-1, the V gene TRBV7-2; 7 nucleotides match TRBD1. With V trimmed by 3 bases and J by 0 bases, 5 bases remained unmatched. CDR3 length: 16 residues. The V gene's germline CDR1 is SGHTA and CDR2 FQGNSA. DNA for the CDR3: TGTGCCAGCAGCTTGACAGGGTACGGCTCCTACAATGAGCAGTTCTTC. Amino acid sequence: CASSLTGYGSYNEQFF.